A single sample gave rise to the 5 T cell receptor beta chains below, sequenced in a study of T-cell reconstitution after alpha-beta-depleted transplantation in children. Preparation of the TCRbeta library involved a method that used unique molecular identifiers. TCRdb ran MiXCR on the PCR reads and lists one entry per CDR3 protein. This sample has 670,000 or so distinct CDR3 sequences, with about 12% found just once. This sample comprised PBMCs, obtained before TCRalphabeta/CD19-depleted stem cell transplant. These receptors all come from a girl aged 2 to 9 with congenital amegakaryocytic thrombocytopenia, due to receive a stem cell transplant.

This clonotype was observed many times. J is TRBJ2-7 and V is TRBV20-1; 7 bases match TRBD2. After removal of 3 bases from V and 2 bases from J, the junction contained 4 bases not matched to a gene. Looked up from germline, CDR1 is DFQATT and CDR2 is SNEGSKA (reference sequence). This CDR3 contains 13 residues. For the CDR3, the DNA is TGCAGTGCTAGCCCAGCGGGAACCTACGAGCAGTACTTC. The encoded protein is CSASPAGTYEQYF.

The chain recombines TRBV28 with TRBJ2-1; D call uncertain. The CDR3 is 15 amino acids. V lost 8 bases to trimming and J lost 0 bases, with 14 bases between them. The germline V gene has CDR1 MDHEN and CDR2 SYDVKM. The chain's CDR3 is CASDPFPSSYNEQFF. The DNA of the CDR3 is TGTGCCAGCGATCCGTTCCCGAGCTCCTACAATGAGCAGTTCTTC.

Many counts were recorded for this clonotype. The chain carries TRBV20-1 and TRBJ1-2; D is possibly TRBD1 (6 bases). The ends were cut back, 3 bases at V and 2 bases at J, with 7 bases in the middle. The CDR3 has 12 residues. The germline V gene has CDR1 DFQATT and CDR2 SNEGSKA (reference sequence). CDR3 residues: CSASGTNYGYTF. As DNA, the CDR3 is TGCAGTGCTAGCGGGACAAACTATGGCTACACCTTC.

This clonotype appeared many times. This chain links TRBV11-1 with TRBJ2-6; a weak D match, TRBD2 (5 bases). Trimming removed 1 base from V and 1 base from J, with 17 bases in between. CDR3 size: 19 residues. CDR1 and CDR2 (germline): SGHAT, FQDESV (reference sequence). CDR3 sequence reads: CASSLGSLGVSSGANVLTF. The CDR3 DNA reads as TGTGCCAGCAGCTTAGGATCTCTGGGAGTATCTTCTGGGGCCAACGTCCTGACTTTC.

The sample holds many counts of this clonotype. The genes are TRBV28 and TRBJ2-7; 10 positions agree with TRBD2. Germline V gives CDR1 MDHEN, CDR2 SYDVKM. The junction had 8 bases not matched to a gene; V was cut back by 6 bases and J by 3 bases. There are 15 residues in the CDR3. For the CDR3, the DNA is TGTGCCAGCAGCCGAACTAGCGGGGTTGTCTACGAGCAGTACTTC. Translating gives CASSRTSGVVYEQYF. Full variable domain (remainder filled in from reference TRBV28 and TRBJ2-7): DVKVTQSSRYLVKRTGEKVFLECVQDMDHENMFWYRQDPGLGLRLIYFSYDVKMKEKGDIPEGYSVSREKKERFSLILESASTNQTSMYLCASSRTSGVVYEQYFGPGTRLTVT.